The 3 T cell receptor beta chains below were found in one sample sequenced in a study of cytomegalovirus exposure and HLA in healthy donors. Vbeta (60) and Jbeta (13) primers were used in the PCR. Clones were sequenced by immunoSEQ multiplex PCR, and TCRdb holds only the in-frame ones, with some missing. The sample has about 34,000 clones; the top ten hold about 6.4%. The sample comprised PBMCs. These receptors all come from a human donor in good health.

The chain joins TRBV6-4 to TRBJ1-1; D is unresolved. This CDR3 contains 13 residues. V dropped 1 base and J dropped 4 bases, with 7 bases sitting between them. The germline gives CDR1 MRHNA, CDR2 SNTAGT. CDR3 in DNA: TGTGCCAGCAGTGACTGGGCAGGCACTGAAGCTTTCTTT. It translates to CASSDWAGTEAFF.

The chain is built from TRBV15 and TRBJ2-4; 9 nucleotides align to TRBD1. CDR1 and CDR2 from the germline V gene are LNHNV and YYDKDF (reference sequence). Trimming removed 0 bases from V and 6 bases from J; junction bases left unmatched: 3. CDR3 size: 15 residues. Here the CDR3 DNA reads TGTGCCACCAGCAGAGATCCGGGACAGGGAAACATTCAGTACTTC. This encodes CATSRDPGQGNIQYF.

The genes are TRBV28 and TRBJ1-2; 9 nucleotides match TRBD1. Germline loops: CDR1 MDHEN, CDR2 SYDVKM. There are 16 residues in the CDR3. V lost 4 bases, J lost 4 bases, and 10 bases stayed unmatched. The CDR3 loop is CASSSPWTGEVYGYTF. CDR3 coding DNA: TGTGCCAGCAGTTCCCCGTGGACAGGGGAGGTCTATGGCTACACCTTC.